The 10 T cell receptor beta chains below come from one sample, sequenced in a study of shared clonotypes between healthy human individuals. Naive CD8 cells, CD45RO-negative and positively selected for CCR7, excluded terminally differentiated effector memory CD45RA+ cells. Using immunoSEQ multiplex PCR, the repertoire was profiled, and TCRdb retains in-frame clones only, with some absent. The sample has about 600,000 clones, 98% seen once; the top ten hold more than 0.3%. Sequencing was performed on naive CD8+ T cells sorted from blood. The receptors here all came from a man aged 30 to 45 in good health.

The table lists this clone with a count of one. V gene TRBV4-3 combines with J gene TRBJ2-7; no clear D gene. With 1 base removed from V and 3 bases from J, the gap between germline ends came to 13 bases. Germline CDR1 LGHNA, CDR2 YSLEER. This CDR3 is built from 15 residues. The CDR3 coding sequence is TGCGCCAGCAGCCAAGGGACGGGCCGTGGCTACGAGCAGTACTTC. Its protein product is CASSQGTGRGYEQYF.

The chain carries TRBV9 and TRBJ1-2; perhaps TRBD1 as D (5 bases). Per germline, CDR1 SGDLS and CDR2 YYNGEE. V dropped 6 bases and J dropped 4 bases, with 13 bases sitting between them. The CDR3 runs 13 residues. The CDR3 nucleotides read TGTGCCAGCACCAACGACAGCATCTATGGCTACACCTTC. This gives the protein CASTNDSIYGYTF.

V gene TRBV5-1 combines with J gene TRBJ2-7; 8 nucleotides align to TRBD2. Germline lookup yields CDR1 SGHRS and CDR2 YFSETQ. Losses at the gene ends were 3 bases for V and 0 bases for J; bases not matched to a gene: 11. CDR3 length: 17 amino acids. Here the CDR3 DNA reads TGCGCCAGCAGCTCGGATCTAGCGGGTATGGGCTCCTACGAGCAGTACTTC. Translated: CASSSDLAGMGSYEQYF. The complete variable domain, with remaining parts taken from reference TRBV5-1 and TRBJ2-7, reads KAGVTQTPRYLIKTRGQQVTLSCSPISGHRSVSWYQQTPGQGLQFLFEYFSETQRNKGNFPGRFSGRQFSNSRSEMNVSTLELGDSALYLCASSSDLAGMGSYEQYFGPGTRLTVT.

The gene calls are TRBV11-2 and TRBJ2-7; 8 nucleotides agree with TRBD1. The germline V gene encodes CDR1 SGHAT and CDR2 FQNNGV. The CDR3 is 17 residues long. Trimming removed 3 bases from V and 4 bases from J; junction bases left unmatched: 14. The CDR3 DNA reads as TGTGCCAGCAGCTTTTTGAACCTCAGGGGGCTCGTGTACGAGCAGTACTTC. As protein: CASSFLNLRGLVYEQYF.

Notes on this clone: The same CDR3 can be traced to other DNA sequences in this sample. V gene TRBV7-9 combines with J gene TRBJ1-5; D ambiguous. The V and J ends lost 1 base and 6 bases respectively, with 4 bases between them. Germline loops: CDR1 SEHNR, CDR2 FQNEAQ (reference sequence). The CDR3 has 12 residues. The CDR3 reads CASSLGRQPQHF. The CDR3 region has the DNA TGTGCCAGCAGCTTAGGACGTCAGCCCCAGCATTTT.

The chain carries TRBV9 and TRBJ2-7; D is possibly TRBD2 (6 bases). Between the trimmed V and J ends, which lost 0 bases and 3 bases, there was a span of 7 bases. Germline V gives CDR1 SGDLS, CDR2 YYNGEE. There are 13 residues in the CDR3. The CDR3 sequence is CASSVGEVYEQYF. The CDR3 DNA reads TGTGCCAGCAGCGTAGGGGAGGTCTACGAGCAGTACTTC.

The chain combines TRBV6-1 with TRBJ2-6; D uncertain. V lost 3 bases and J lost 0, with 9 bases in between. This CDR3 is 16 amino acids long. Germline CDR1 is MNHNS and CDR2 is SASEGT. CDR3 DNA: TGTGCCAGCAGTGAGAGGCGGATCTCTGGGGCCAACGTCCTGACTTTC. Protein sequence: CASSERRISGANVLTF.

The chain has TRBV6-5 and TRBJ2-1, with D possibly TRBD1 on 6 matching bases. Per the germline V gene, CDR1 is MNHEY and CDR2 is SVGAGI. V lost 2 bases and J lost 7, with 18 bases in between. The CDR3 is 16 amino acids. The CDR3 loop is CASSYQRQEVRNEQFF. The DNA for the CDR3 is TGTGCCAGCAGTTACCAACGACAGGAGGTTAGGAATGAGCAGTTCTTC.

This chain joins TRBV7-9 and TRBJ1-2; D unresolved. Germline V gene data show CDR1 as SEHNR and CDR2 as FQNEAQ (reference sequence). Trimming removed 4 bases at V and 3 bases at J, with 9 bases between. This CDR3 has 13 residues. Here the CDR3 reads CASSSPWDYGYTF. CDR3 in DNA: TGTGCCAGCAGCTCCCCTTGGGACTATGGCTACACCTTC.

This chain's CDR3 is CASRAEKPESEKLFF. In DNA, the CDR3 is TGTGCCAGCAGAGCTGAGAAACCCGAATCCGAAAAACTGTTTTTT. This chain uses TRBV7-9 with TRBJ1-4; D is undetermined. Trimming cost V 6 bases and J 8 bases, with 19 bases left between them. Germline V gives CDR1 SEHNR, CDR2 FQNEAQ (reference sequence). This CDR3 contains 15 residues.